This TCR beta chain derives from a study of shared clonotypes between healthy human individuals. V was clipped by 0 bases and J by 7 bases, with 11 bases between them. The length of the CDR3 is 14 residues. Germline V CDR1 and CDR2: SGDLS, YYNGEE. Method: immunoSEQ multiplex PCR; TCRdb's copy keeps in-frame clones and lacks some. The sample consists of millions of clones, around nine tenths of them appearing once. The material sequenced was naive CD4+ T cells sorted from blood. The subset is: CD45RA+ positively selected. This receptor was identified in a man between 18 and 35 years old in good health. The chain combines TRBV9 with TRBJ1-5, with D tentatively TRBD1 (5 bases). The CDR3 nucleotides are TGTGCCAGCAGCGTAGACGTGGGGGTGCAGCCCCAGCATTTT. The encoded protein is CASSVDVGVQPQHF.